This T cell receptor beta chain was found in a study of beta chain bispecific antibodies for T cell cancers (dated by TCRdb to about 2021). In terms of the full investigation: T cells from healthy donors were cocultured with T cell leukemia lines in the presence of bispecific antibodies, after which the depletion of each TRBV family was measured by TRBV sequencing of the surviving cells. On the cell surface, TRBV12 (TRBV12-3) was expressed by Jurkat cells, whereas TRBV5-5 was expressed by HPB-ALL cells.

This clonotype occurred many times. Its antigen is currently not known. No much larger clone is present one base from it, and per-base qualities are unavailable. The intended sense of this specimen's treatment or condition label: alpha-V12: anti-TRBV12 scFv linked to anti-CD3 scFv. T cells were expanded from blood mononuclear cells for around three days with either the anti-CD3 antibody OKT3 or CD3/CD28 Dynabeads. The anti-TRBV12 bispecific sample was taken from a coculture of Jurkat leukemia cells with normal T cells and was compared with an anti-CD19 bispecific control coculture. The expanded T cells were grown in RPMI 1640 containing roughly 9.7% fetal bovine serum, recombinant human IL-2 (about 100 IU/ml) and IL-7 (about 5 ng/ml). Cocultures combined approximately 50,000 normal T cells with approximately 50,000 target cells and bispecific antibody in approximately 90 ul, incubated about 17 hours at 37°C. Each bispecific antibody was composed of two single-chain variable fragments, which were expressed in a single-chain diabody format with a His tag. The effector T cells were obtained from healthy human donors, with peripheral blood mononuclear cells isolated from leukapheresis samples by Ficoll density gradient centrifugation.

Unique molecular identifier barcodes were incorporated into the libraries and were used for clonotype quantification. Qiagen AllPrep DNA/RNA Micro kits were used to isolate total RNA, and an Agilent TapeStation was used to check RNA quality. TCR beta libraries were built by 5' RACE: cDNA synthesis followed by two PCR steps using TCR beta constant-region gene-specific primers. Sequencing of the TCR beta libraries was done on an Illumina MiSeq platform. In the paper's pipeline: Reads were processed with MIGEC, MiXCR and VDJtools. To get a clonotype's frequency, the unique molecular identifiers belonging to that clonotype were divided by all unique molecular identifiers in the sample. Any TRBV gene that IMGT lists as a pseudogene or open reading frame, and is therefore nonfunctional, such as TRBV1, TRBV12-1 and TRBV21, was left out. TCRdb reprocessing: public reads trimmed at Q25 with fastp, clones called with MiXCR, in-frame beta chains kept. Every distinct CDR3 protein forms one entry, paired with its most common genes and DNA. The V and J calls were determined by TCRdb, not by the authors. In this sample the table shows 20,000 to 25,000 distinct CDR3 sequences, just over 2% of which occur a single time. The ten largest clones add up to more than 4.5% of the sample.

The germline V end is reduced by 6 bases and the J end by 7 bases; junction bases left unmatched: 14. From the germline V gene (reference sequence), CDR1 is PRHDT and CDR2 is FYEKMQ. There are 16 amino acids in the CDR3, from cysteine to phenylalanine inclusive. Just CDR3 DNA is preserved here, 48 bases in frame from base 1. The investigation overall reported the following: Relative to anti-CD19, the TRBV12-3 share of total TRBV signal was reduced by 98.9% after anti-TRBV12 exposure, whereas a nonsignificant more than 30% decrease was observed for TRBV12-4. Every sequenced sample was a mix of normal T cells and leukemia cell line cells, and most of the targeted TRBV signal originated from the leukemia cells instead of the normal T cells. Apart from the targeted and closely related genes, all other TRBV family members appeared to be unaffected by the TRBV-directed bispecific antibodies. Cross-reactivity of the anti-TRBV5-5 antibody with TRBV5-6 was attributed to high sequence similarity between the two genes.

The receptor comes from a human donor in good health. Some clones in this sample may be carry-over from other donors' samples. The chain links TRBV13 with TRBJ1-4; 7 middle bases align to TRBD1. The sequencing used healthy donor T cells cultured with leukemia cells, collected from a culture containing a bispecific antibody targeting TCR Vbeta12. CDR3 protein: CASSDFDRDSGEKLFF. The bases read TGTGCCAGCAGTGACTTTGACCGGGACAGCGGTGAAAAACTGTTTTTT.